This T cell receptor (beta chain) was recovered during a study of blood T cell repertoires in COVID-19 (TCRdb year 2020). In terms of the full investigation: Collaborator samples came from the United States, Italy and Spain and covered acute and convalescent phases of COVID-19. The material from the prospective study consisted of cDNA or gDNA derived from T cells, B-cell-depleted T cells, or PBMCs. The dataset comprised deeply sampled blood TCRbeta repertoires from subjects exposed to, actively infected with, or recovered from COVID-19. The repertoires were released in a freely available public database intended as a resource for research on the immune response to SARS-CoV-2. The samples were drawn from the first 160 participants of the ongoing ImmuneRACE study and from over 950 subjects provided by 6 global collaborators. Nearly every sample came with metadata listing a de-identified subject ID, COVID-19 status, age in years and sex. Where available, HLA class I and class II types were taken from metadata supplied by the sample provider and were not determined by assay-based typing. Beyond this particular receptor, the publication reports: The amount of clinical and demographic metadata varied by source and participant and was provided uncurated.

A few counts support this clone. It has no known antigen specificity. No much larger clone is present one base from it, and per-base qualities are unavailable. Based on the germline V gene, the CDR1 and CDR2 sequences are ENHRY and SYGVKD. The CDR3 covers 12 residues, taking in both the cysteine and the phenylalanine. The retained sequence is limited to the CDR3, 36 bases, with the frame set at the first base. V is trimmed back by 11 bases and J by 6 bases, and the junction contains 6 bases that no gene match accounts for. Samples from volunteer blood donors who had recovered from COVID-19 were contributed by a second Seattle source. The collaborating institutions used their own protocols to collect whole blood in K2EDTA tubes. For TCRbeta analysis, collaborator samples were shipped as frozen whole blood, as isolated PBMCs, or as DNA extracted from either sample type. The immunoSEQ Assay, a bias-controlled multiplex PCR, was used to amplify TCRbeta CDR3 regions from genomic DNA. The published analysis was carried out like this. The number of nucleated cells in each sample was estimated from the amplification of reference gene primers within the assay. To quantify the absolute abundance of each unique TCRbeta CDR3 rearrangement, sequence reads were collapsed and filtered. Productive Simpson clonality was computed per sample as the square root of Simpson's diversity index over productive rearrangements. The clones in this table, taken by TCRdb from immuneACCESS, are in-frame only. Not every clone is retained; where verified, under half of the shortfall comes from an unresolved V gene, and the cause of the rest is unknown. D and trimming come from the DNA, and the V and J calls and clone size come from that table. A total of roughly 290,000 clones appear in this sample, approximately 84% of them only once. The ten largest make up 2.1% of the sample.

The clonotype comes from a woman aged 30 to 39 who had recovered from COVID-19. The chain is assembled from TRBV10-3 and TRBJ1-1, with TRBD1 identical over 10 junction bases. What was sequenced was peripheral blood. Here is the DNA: TGTGCCGGGGGACAGGGGACTGCTGAAGCTTTCTTT. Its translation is CAGGQGTAEAFF.